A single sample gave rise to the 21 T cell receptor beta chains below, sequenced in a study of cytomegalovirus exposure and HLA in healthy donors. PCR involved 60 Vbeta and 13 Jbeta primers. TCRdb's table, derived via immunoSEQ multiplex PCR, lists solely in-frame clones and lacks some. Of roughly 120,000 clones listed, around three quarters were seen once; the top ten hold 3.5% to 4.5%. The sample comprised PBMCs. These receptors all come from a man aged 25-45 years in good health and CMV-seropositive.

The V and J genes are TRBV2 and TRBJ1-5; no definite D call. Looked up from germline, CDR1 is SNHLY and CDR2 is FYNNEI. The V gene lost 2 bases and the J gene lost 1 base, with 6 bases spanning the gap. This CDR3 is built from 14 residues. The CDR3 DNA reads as TGTGCCAGCAGTGAAACTGTAAGCAATCAGCCCCAGCATTTT. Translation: CASSETVSNQPQHF.

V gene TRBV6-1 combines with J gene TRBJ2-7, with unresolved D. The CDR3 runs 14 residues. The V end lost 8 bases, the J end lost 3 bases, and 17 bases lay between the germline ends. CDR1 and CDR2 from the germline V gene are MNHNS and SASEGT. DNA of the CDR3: TGTGCCAGCTCCCCGTCGTCGGTTGGCTACGAGCAGTACTTC. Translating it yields CASSPSSVGYEQYF.

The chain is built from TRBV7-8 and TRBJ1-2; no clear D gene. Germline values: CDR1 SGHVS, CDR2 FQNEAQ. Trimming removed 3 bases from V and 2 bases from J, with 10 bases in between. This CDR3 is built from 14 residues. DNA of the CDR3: TGTGCCAGCAGCTTCAGGCTATCAAACTATGGCTACACCTTC. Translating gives CASSFRLSNYGYTF.

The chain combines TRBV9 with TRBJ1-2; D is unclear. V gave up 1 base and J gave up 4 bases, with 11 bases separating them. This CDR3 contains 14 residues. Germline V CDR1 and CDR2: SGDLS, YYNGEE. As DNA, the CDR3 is TGTGCCAGCAGCGTAAATGAACAGATCTATGGCTACACCTTC. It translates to CASSVNEQIYGYTF.

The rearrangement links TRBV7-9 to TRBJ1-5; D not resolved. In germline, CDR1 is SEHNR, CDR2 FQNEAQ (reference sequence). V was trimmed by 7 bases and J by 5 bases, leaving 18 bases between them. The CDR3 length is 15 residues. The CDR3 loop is CASTKVGLEDQPQHF. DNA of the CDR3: TGTGCCAGCACAAAGGTCGGCCTGGAGGATCAGCCCCAGCATTTT.

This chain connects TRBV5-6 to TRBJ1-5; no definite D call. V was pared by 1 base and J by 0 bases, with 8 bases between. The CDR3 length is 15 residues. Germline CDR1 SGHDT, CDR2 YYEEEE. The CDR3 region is CASSLRGYSNQPQHF. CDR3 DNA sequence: TGTGCCAGCAGCTTGCGGGGTTATAGCAATCAGCCCCAGCATTTT.

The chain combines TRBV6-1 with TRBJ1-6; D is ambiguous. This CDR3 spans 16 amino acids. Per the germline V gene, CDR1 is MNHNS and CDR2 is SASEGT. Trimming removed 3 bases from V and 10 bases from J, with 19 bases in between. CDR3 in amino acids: CASSDLGYGERSPLHF. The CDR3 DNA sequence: TGTGCCAGCAGTGACCTGGGGTACGGGGAACGGTCACCCCTCCACTTT.

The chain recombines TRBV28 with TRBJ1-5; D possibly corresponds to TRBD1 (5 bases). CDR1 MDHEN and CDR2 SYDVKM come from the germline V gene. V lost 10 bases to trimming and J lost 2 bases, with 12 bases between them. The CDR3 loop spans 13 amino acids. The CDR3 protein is CAIQGLGNQPQHF. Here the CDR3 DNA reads TGTGCCATCCAGGGTTTAGGCAATCAGCCCCAGCATTTT.

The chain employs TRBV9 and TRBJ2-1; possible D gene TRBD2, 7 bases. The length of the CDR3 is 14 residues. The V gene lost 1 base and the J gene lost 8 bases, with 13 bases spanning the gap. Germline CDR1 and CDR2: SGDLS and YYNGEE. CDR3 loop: CASSVRGAEDEQFF. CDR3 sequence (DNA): TGTGCCAGCAGCGTACGGGGGGCGGAGGATGAGCAGTTCTTC.

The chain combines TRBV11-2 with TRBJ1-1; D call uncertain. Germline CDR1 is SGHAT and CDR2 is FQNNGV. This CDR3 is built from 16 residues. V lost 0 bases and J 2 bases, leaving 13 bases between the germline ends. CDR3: CASSLEWREKNTEAFF. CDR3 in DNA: TGTGCCAGCAGCTTAGAGTGGCGGGAAAAAAACACTGAAGCTTTCTTT.

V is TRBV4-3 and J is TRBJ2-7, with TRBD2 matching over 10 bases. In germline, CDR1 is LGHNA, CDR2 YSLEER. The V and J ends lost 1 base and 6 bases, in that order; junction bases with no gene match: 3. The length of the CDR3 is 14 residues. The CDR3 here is CASSQVAGGPEQYF. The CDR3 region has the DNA TGCGCCAGCAGCCAAGTAGCGGGAGGCCCCGAGCAGTACTTC.

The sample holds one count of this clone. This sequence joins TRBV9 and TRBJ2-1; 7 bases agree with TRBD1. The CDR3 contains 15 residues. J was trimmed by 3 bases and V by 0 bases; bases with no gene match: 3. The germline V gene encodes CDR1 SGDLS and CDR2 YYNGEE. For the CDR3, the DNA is TGTGCCAGCAGCGTAGCGGCAGGGGGCTACAATGAGCAGTTCTTC. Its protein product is CASSVAAGGYNEQFF.

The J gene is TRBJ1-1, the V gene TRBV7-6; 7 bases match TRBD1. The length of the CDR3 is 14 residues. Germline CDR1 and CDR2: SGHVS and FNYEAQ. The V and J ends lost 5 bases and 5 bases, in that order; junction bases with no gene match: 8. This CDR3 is CASSISTGQTEAFF. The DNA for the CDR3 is TGTGCCAGCAGCATTTCGACAGGGCAAACTGAAGCTTTCTTT.

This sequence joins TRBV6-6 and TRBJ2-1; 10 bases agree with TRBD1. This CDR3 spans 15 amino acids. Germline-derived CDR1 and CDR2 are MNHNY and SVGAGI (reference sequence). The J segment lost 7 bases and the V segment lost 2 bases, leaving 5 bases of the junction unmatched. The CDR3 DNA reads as TGTGCCAGCAGTTACGGGACAGGGGTAGGGAATGAGCAGTTCTTC. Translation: CASSYGTGVGNEQFF.

In nucleotides, the CDR3 is TGCGCCAGCAGCCAAGTCGAGGGCTCTGGGGCCAACGTCCTGACTTTC. Protein product: CASSQVEGSGANVLTF. V usage is TRBV4-3 and J usage is TRBJ2-6, with D possibly matching TRBD2 (5 bases). The length of the CDR3 is 16 residues. From germline, CDR1 is LGHNA and CDR2 YSLEER. V was cut by 1 base and J by 0 bases, with 7 bases left in between.

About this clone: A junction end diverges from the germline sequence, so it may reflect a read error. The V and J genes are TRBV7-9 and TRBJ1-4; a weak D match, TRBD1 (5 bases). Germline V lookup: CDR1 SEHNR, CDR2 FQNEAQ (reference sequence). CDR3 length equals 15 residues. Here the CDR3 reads CSSSLMGQSNEKLFF. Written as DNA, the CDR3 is TGTTCCAGCAGCCTCATGGGGCAGAGTAATGAAAAACTGTTTTTT.

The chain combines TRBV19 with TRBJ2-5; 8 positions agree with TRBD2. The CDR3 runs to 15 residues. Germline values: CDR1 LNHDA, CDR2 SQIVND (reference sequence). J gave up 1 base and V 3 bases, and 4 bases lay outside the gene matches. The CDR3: CASSIGGGTQETQYF. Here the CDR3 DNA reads TGTGCCAGTAGTATCGGCGGGGGGACCCAAGAGACCCAGTACTTC. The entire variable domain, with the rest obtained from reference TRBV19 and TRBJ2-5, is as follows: DGGITQSPKYLFRKEGQNVTLSCEQNLNHDAMYWYRQDPGQGLRLIYYSQIVNDFQKGDIAEGYSVSREKKESFPLTVTSAQKNPTAFYLCASSIGGGTQETQYFGPGTRLLVL.

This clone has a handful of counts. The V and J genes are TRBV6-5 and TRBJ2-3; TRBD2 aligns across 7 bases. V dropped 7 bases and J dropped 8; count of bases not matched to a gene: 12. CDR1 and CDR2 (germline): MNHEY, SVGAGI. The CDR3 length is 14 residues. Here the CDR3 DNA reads TGTGCCAGCACCTGGGACGGAGGGAGGGGTACGCAGTATTTT. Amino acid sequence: CASTWDGGRGTQYF.

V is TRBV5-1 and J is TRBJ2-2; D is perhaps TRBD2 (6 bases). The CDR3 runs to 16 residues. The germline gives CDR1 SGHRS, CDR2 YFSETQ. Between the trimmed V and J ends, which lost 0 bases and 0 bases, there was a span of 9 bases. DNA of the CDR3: TGCGCCAGCAGCTTGGGGGGCGGGACGAACACCGGGGAGCTGTTTTTT. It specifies CASSLGGGTNTGELFF.

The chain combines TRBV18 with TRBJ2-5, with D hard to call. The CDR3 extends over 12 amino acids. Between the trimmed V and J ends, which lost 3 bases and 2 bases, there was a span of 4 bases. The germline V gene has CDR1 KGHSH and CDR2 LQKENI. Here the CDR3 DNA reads TGTGCCAGCTCACCGTCTCAAGAGACCCAGTACTTC. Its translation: CASSPSQETQYF.

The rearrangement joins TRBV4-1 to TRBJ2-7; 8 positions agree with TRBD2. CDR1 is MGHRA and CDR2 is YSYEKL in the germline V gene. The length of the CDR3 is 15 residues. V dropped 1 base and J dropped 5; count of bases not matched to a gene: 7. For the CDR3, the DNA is TGCGCCAGCAGCCAAGTACCCGGGGGGGCCCACGAGCAGTACTTC. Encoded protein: CASSQVPGGAHEQYF.